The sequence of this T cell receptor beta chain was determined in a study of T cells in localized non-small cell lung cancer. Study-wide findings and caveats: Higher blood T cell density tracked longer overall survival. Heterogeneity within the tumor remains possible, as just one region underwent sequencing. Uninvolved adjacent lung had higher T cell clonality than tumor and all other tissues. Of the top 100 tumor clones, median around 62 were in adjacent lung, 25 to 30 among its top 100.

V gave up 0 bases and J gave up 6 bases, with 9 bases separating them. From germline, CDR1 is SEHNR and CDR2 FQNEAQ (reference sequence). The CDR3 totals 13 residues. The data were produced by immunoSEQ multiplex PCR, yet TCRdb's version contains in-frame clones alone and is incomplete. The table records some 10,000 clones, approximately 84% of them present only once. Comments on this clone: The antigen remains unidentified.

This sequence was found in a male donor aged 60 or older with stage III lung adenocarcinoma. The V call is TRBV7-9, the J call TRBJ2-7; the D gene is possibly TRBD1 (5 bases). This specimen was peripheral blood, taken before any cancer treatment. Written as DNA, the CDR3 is TGTGCCAGCAGCTTAGCCAGGGTAGGCGAGCAGTACTTC. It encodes CASSLARVGEQYF.